The 28 T cell receptor beta chains in this list originate from one sample, sequenced in a study of cytomegalovirus exposure and HLA in healthy donors. Primers for the PCR totalled 60 Vbeta and 13 Jbeta. Clones were read by immunoSEQ multiplex PCR, and TCRdb kept only the in-frame ones, dropping some. The sample has 95,000 to 110,000 clones; about 9.5% are singletons. Sequences were obtained from PBMCs. The receptors here all came from a man aged 35 to 55 in good health and CMV-seropositive.

The sample holds a few counts of this clone. The chain employs TRBV7-9 and TRBJ2-7; the match to TRBD1 covers 7 bases. The length of the CDR3 is 13 residues. Germline V gene data show CDR1 as SEHNR and CDR2 as FQNEAQ (reference sequence). Unmatched junction bases numbered 0, after V lost 1 base and J lost 3 bases. The CDR3, as DNA: TGTGCCAGCAGCTTAGACAGGGGCTACGAGCAGTACTTC. It yields the protein CASSLDRGYEQYF.

This clone was observed a handful of times. The chain uses TRBV28 and TRBJ1-5, with TRBD1 as a possible D gene (6 bases). The germline V and J ends were trimmed by 5 bases and 3 bases, with 11 bases remaining between them. From germline, CDR1 is MDHEN and CDR2 SYDVKM. CDR3 length: 14 amino acids. Written as DNA, the CDR3 is TGTGCCAGCAGTGCGGGGGGCCACAATCAGCCCCAGCATTTT. As protein: CASSAGGHNQPQHF.

The V and J genes are TRBV5-5 and TRBJ2-6, with TRBD1 identical over 8 bases. V dropped 4 bases and J dropped 14; count of bases not matched to a gene: 11. The CDR3 totals 14 residues. Germline lookup yields CDR1 SGHKS and CDR2 YYEKEE (reference sequence). The CDR3 DNA reads as TGTGCCAGCAGCCCCTGGGCCCAGGGGGCCATCCTGACTTTC. The encoded protein is CASSPWAQGAILTF.

The table lists this clone with a few counts. The chain uses TRBV11-3 and TRBJ2-1, with 9 bases matching TRBD2. Germline V CDR1 and CDR2: SGHNT, YENEEA. The CDR3 totals 15 residues. V was clipped by 3 bases and J by 5 bases; unmatched bases: 5. The DNA for the CDR3 is TGTGCCAGCAGCTTGAGGCTAGCGGGAAACAATGAGCAGTTCTTC. This encodes CASSLRLAGNNEQFF.

The chain couples TRBV11-2 to TRBJ2-7; D not certain. The CDR3 runs 14 residues. Germline assignment: CDR1 SGHAT and CDR2 FQNNGV. V was pared by 0 bases and J by 0 bases, with 6 bases between. CDR3 sequence (DNA): TGTGCCAGCAGCTTAGAGGCAGTCTCCTACGAGCAGTACTTC. It encodes CASSLEAVSYEQYF.

The V call is TRBV12-5, the J call TRBJ1-1; D is unresolved. The CDR3 spans 15 residues. V shed 3 bases and J shed 0 bases, with 11 bases lying between them. Per the germline V gene, CDR1 is LGHNT and CDR2 is FRNRAP. As DNA, the CDR3 is TGTGCTAGTGGTTTCGTCAGGTACATGAACACTGAAGCTTTCTTT. Translation gives CASGFVRYMNTEAFF.

This clone was seen a handful of times. This chain joins TRBV7-2 and TRBJ2-1; the D gene is possibly TRBD2 (6 bases). CDR1 is SGHTA and CDR2 is FQGNSA in the germline V gene. CDR3 length: 15 amino acids. Trimming left V 6 bases short and J 5 bases short, with 17 bases between. The CDR3, as DNA: TGTGCCAGCAGGCTCCCCAGCGGGCAGAACAATGAGCAGTTCTTC. Translated, it gives CASRLPSGQNNEQFF.

In DNA, the CDR3 is TGTGCCAGCAGTTACGATTCGCAGGCCGTTAACTATGGCTACACCTTC. The encoded protein is CASSYDSQAVNYGYTF. The chain combines TRBV6-5 with TRBJ1-2; D uncertain. Deletions cut 2 bases from V and 1 base from J, with 14 bases between. The CDR3 runs to 16 residues. Germline CDR1 reads MNHEY; CDR2 reads SVGAGI.

This clone was detected a few times. The chain uses TRBV7-2 and TRBJ1-1; maybe TRBD1 (5 bases). V lost 0 bases and J lost 11, with 13 bases in between. Germline CDR1 SGHTA, CDR2 FQGNSA. The CDR3 is made up of 13 amino acids. CDR3 bases: TGTGCCAGCAGCTTAGCCAGGGATGGAGATGCTTTCTTT. Protein sequence: CASSLARDGDAFF. Looking up the rest from reference TRBV7-2 and TRBJ1-1 gives the full variable domain: GAGVSQSPSNKVTEKGKDVELRCDPISGHTALYWYRQSLGQGLEFLIYFQGNSAPDKSGLPSDRFSAERTGGSVSTLTIQRTQQEDSAVYLCASSLARDGDAFFGQGTRLTVV.

This clone appeared a few times. One end of the junction fails to match germline, which may point to a read error. The V gene is TRBV14, the J gene TRBJ1-5; D not certain. Germline V gives CDR1 SGHDN, CDR2 FVKESK. There are 12 residues in the CDR3. CDR3 DNA: TGTGCCAGCAGCCTCGGATCTCAGGCCCAGCATTTT. Protein product: CASSLGSQAQHF.

This clone was seen a handful of times. The rearrangement joins TRBV27 to TRBJ2-7, with 13 bases matching TRBD2. V was clipped by 5 bases and J by 0 bases; unmatched bases: 7. This CDR3 comprises 17 residues. Germline assignment: CDR1 MNHEY and CDR2 SMNVEV (reference sequence). CDR3 amino acids: CASSRGLAGPNSYEQYF. The CDR3 region has the DNA TGTGCCAGCAGTAGGGGACTAGCGGGGCCCAACTCCTACGAGCAGTACTTC.

The gene calls are TRBV14 and TRBJ2-1, with 8 nucleotides matching TRBD1. This CDR3 is 14 amino acids long. CDR1 is SGHDN, CDR2 FVKESK, per germline. Trimming removed 5 bases from V and 9 bases from J; junction bases left unmatched: 9. The CDR3 coding sequence is TGTGCCAGCAGCACCAATCCTACAGGGGGTGAGCAGTTCTTC. It translates to CASSTNPTGGEQFF.

On this clone itself: Other DNA sequences within the sample encode an identical CDR3. The gene calls are TRBV7-3 and TRBJ2-1, with D maybe TRBD2 (6 bases). The CDR3 is 12 residues long. CDR1 and CDR2 (germline): SGHTA, FQGTGA. V lost 2 bases, J lost 9 bases, and 8 bases lay in between. The CDR3: CASSLGGGEQFF. DNA for the CDR3: TGTGCCAGCAGCTTAGGGGGAGGTGAGCAGTTCTTC.

In its sample, this clone was seen a few times. The chain couples TRBV9 to TRBJ2-5, with D perhaps matching TRBD1 (6 bases). Germline V CDR1 and CDR2: SGDLS, YYNGEE. CDR3 length equals 15 residues. The V gene lost 2 bases and the J gene lost 5 bases, with 16 bases spanning the gap. The CDR3 DNA follows: TGTGCCAGCAGCGTGGGACATCCCCTGGGGGAGACCCAGTACTTC. It yields the protein CASSVGHPLGETQYF.

The genes are TRBV5-1 and TRBJ2-3; a weak D match, TRBD2 (5 bases). The CDR3 totals 14 residues. Germline CDR1 and CDR2: SGHRS and YFSETQ. The V end lost 1 base, the J end lost 4 bases, and 10 bases lay between the germline ends. Here the CDR3 reads CASSLMDFSDTQYF. The CDR3 coding sequence is TGCGCCAGCAGCTTGATGGACTTTTCAGATACGCAGTATTTT.

V and J are TRBV9 and TRBJ2-7, with D perhaps TRBD2 (6 bases). Looked up from germline, CDR1 is SGDLS and CDR2 is YYNGEE. CDR3 length: 15 residues. Trimming removed 0 bases from V and 3 bases from J, with 13 bases in between. The DNA for the CDR3 is TGTGCCAGCAGCGTAGGCATAGCGGAGGACTACGAGCAGTACTTC. Translating gives CASSVGIAEDYEQYF.

This clone has just a few counts. The CDR3 DNA follows: TGTGCCAGCAGGAACCCTTACGAGCAGTACTTC. Its translation: CASRNPYEQYF. The chain recombines TRBV28 with TRBJ2-5; D remains ambiguous. Judging by the DNA end, TRBJ2-7 fits better; the J call may be wrong. Germline V gene data show CDR1 as MDHEN and CDR2 as SYDVKM. This CDR3 has 11 residues.

This clone was seen only a few times. The V gene is TRBV9, the J gene TRBJ2-1, with D possibly being TRBD2 (6 bases). Germline V CDR1 and CDR2: SGDLS, YYNGEE. Trimming cost V 0 bases and J 6 bases, with 16 bases left between them. The CDR3 is 16 amino acids. This CDR3 reads CASSVADGRSRNEQFF. The CDR3 DNA sequence: TGTGCCAGCAGCGTAGCGGACGGGAGAAGTCGCAATGAGCAGTTCTTC.

The chain has TRBV5-1 and TRBJ2-7; D perhaps matches TRBD2 (6 bases). Germline lookup yields CDR1 SGHRS and CDR2 YFSETQ. Deletions cut 6 bases from V and 6 bases from J, with 10 bases between. The CDR3 totals 11 residues. The chain's CDR3 is CASTSGGEQYF. In DNA, the CDR3 is TGCGCCAGCACCTCCGGGGGCGAGCAGTACTTC.

V is TRBV9 and J is TRBJ1-4; maybe TRBD1 (6 bases). CDR1 and CDR2 (germline): SGDLS, YYNGEE. With 5 bases removed from V and 6 bases from J, the gap between germline ends came to 14 bases. The CDR3 is 14 amino acids. CDR3 amino acids: CASSRQAGDEKLFF. The CDR3 bases are TGTGCCAGCAGTCGACAGGCTGGAGATGAAAAACTGTTTTTT.

This rearrangement joins TRBV6-5 to TRBJ2-3, with D possibly matching TRBD2 (6 bases). Trimming pared 6 bases from V and 6 bases from J, leaving 16 bases between. CDR1 is MNHEY, CDR2 SVGAGI, per germline. The CDR3 extends over 14 amino acids. CDR3 sequence reads: CASSNRGMGDTQYF. CDR3 nucleotides: TGTGCCAGCAGCAACCGCGGGATGGGGGATACGCAGTATTTT.

This clone was recorded a few times. The chain joins TRBV10-3 to TRBJ1-5; 10 nucleotides match TRBD1. The junction had 9 bases not matched to a gene; V was cut back by 10 bases and J by 9 bases. CDR1 ENHRY and CDR2 SYGVKD come from the germline V gene. This CDR3 region has 13 residues. The CDR3 loop is CATGQGEIAPQHF. The CDR3 DNA sequence: TGTGCCACAGGACAGGGGGAAATCGCGCCCCAGCATTTT.

The rearrangement links TRBV27 to TRBJ1-1, with 7 nucleotides matching TRBD1. Germline values: CDR1 MNHEY, CDR2 SMNVEV (reference sequence). This CDR3 contains 14 residues. After removal of 6 bases from V and 1 base from J, the junction contained 5 bases not matched to a gene. The DNA for the CDR3 is TGTGCCAGCAGACGACAGGGACCGAACACTGAAGCTTTCTTT. It encodes CASRRQGPNTEAFF.

The chain links TRBV5-8 to TRBJ1-4; TRBD1 agrees at 7 bases. CDR3 length: 18 amino acids. Germline V gives CDR1 SGHTS, CDR2 YDEGEE. With V trimmed by 4 bases and J by 3 bases, 15 bases remained unmatched. Here the CDR3 reads CASSHGQDPPAPNEKLFF. The CDR3 DNA sequence: TGTGCCAGCAGCCACGGACAGGACCCACCGGCACCTAATGAAAAACTGTTTTTT.

V usage is TRBV6-6 and J usage is TRBJ1-4; D is uncertain. This CDR3 has 15 residues. V was cut by 0 bases and J by 6 bases, with 11 bases left in between. The germline V gene encodes CDR1 MNHNY and CDR2 SVGAGI (reference sequence). CDR3 nucleotides: TGTGCCAGCAGTTACTCCCTCGGGGAGGATGAAAAACTGTTTTTT. It is translated as CASSYSLGEDEKLFF.

This clone was counted between two and nine times. The J gene is TRBJ1-4, the V gene TRBV7-9; TRBD1 might be the D (6 bases). V was clipped by 1 base and J by 8 bases, with 11 bases between them. Germline values: CDR1 SEHNR, CDR2 FQNEAQ (reference sequence). This CDR3 region has 14 residues. The CDR3 DNA follows: TGTGCCAGCAGCTTAGAAGGGGGAGGGGAAAAACTGTTTTTT. This codes for CASSLEGGGEKLFF.

This clone was detected only a few times. The V and J genes are TRBV19 and TRBJ1-1; the D is unclear. Trimming took 3 bases from V and 0 from J, leaving 5 bases between them. The CDR3 sequence is 13 residues long. Germline values: CDR1 LNHDA, CDR2 SQIVND (reference sequence). In DNA, the CDR3 is TGTGCCAGTAGTATGAGCGTGAACACTGAAGCTTTCTTT. Its translation: CASSMSVNTEAFF.

The chain is built from TRBV4-2 and TRBJ2-1, with 9 bases lining up with TRBD1. The CDR3 runs to 16 residues. V lost 4 bases and J lost 7; bases outside the gene matches: 11. The germline gives CDR1 LGHNA, CDR2 YNFKEQ. The DNA of the CDR3 is TGTGCCAGCAGCCCATCGGAGGGACAGGGAGTTAATGAGCAGTTCTTC. Amino acid sequence: CASSPSEGQGVNEQFF.